The 22 T cell receptor beta chains reported below all come from one sample, sequenced in a study of shared clonotypes between healthy human individuals (dated by TCRdb to 2019 to 2021). The library was made by the immunoSEQ multiplex PCR assay. TCRdb mirrors the immuneACCESS table, restricted to in-frame sequences. Some clones are absent from its copies; in checked studies, under half trace to an unresolved V gene, and the reason for the others is unknown. The sample contains fewer than 850,000 clones, roughly 96% of them found a single time. Together, the top ten hold about 0.22% of the sample. CD8 naive samples consisted of CD45RO-negative cells that were positively selected for CCR7, yielding a CD45RA+CCR7+ population without TemRA cells. The sequenced sample was naive CD8+ T cells sorted from blood. The cell subset or site label of this sample denotes: CD45RA+CCR7+. The receptor source for this set is a man aged 25-40 years in good health.

J is TRBJ2-7 and V is TRBV5-1; 8 bases agree with TRBD1. The CDR3 extends over 16 amino acids. Germline trimming cut 2 bases from V and 1 base from J; bases unmatched to any gene: 8. Germline lookup yields CDR1 SGHRS and CDR2 YFSETQ. The CDR3 region is CASSFQGALTSYEQYF. As DNA, the CDR3 is TGCGCCAGCAGCTTCCAGGGGGCACTCACGTCCTACGAGCAGTACTTC.

The V gene is TRBV7-9, the J gene TRBJ2-7; a weak D match, TRBD1 (6 bases). V lost 7 bases and J 3 bases, leaving 16 bases between the germline ends. This CDR3 contains 14 residues. CDR1 and CDR2 from the germline V gene are SEHNR and FQNEAQ (reference sequence). This CDR3 reads CASNQHRDHYEQYF. CDR3 sequence (DNA): TGTGCCAGCAACCAACACAGGGACCACTACGAGCAGTACTTC. The complete variable domain, with remaining parts taken from reference TRBV7-9 and TRBJ2-7, reads DTGVSQNPRHKITKRGQNVTFRCDPISEHNRLYWYRQTLGQGPEFLTYFQNEAQLEKSRLLSDRFSAERPKGSFSTLEIQRTEQGDSAMYLCASNQHRDHYEQYFGPGTRLTVT.

The V and J genes are TRBV11-2 and TRBJ1-5; 7 nucleotides line up with TRBD1. V lost 5 bases to trimming and J lost 2 bases; unmatched junction nucleotides: 3. CDR1 is SGHAT, CDR2 FQNNGV, per germline. The CDR3 is 14 residues long. This CDR3 is CASSLGTGNQPQHF. The CDR3 DNA sequence: TGTGCCAGCAGCCTCGGGACAGGCAATCAGCCCCAGCATTTT.

CDR3: CASSLLPPGTAKNIQYF. In nucleotides, the CDR3 is TGCGCCAGCAGCCTGCTACCCCCCGGGACGGCAAAAAACATTCAGTACTTC. This chain uses TRBV4-1 with TRBJ2-4, with D tentatively TRBD1 or TRBD2 (5 bases each). There are 17 residues in the CDR3. Germline loops: CDR1 MGHRA, CDR2 YSYEKL. Trimming stripped 4 bases from V and 4 bases from J, with 20 bases between.

CDR3 region: CASKKGLANSYEQYF. The CDR3 DNA reads TGTGCCAGCAAAAAGGGACTAGCGAATTCCTACGAGCAGTACTTC. V and J are TRBV2 and TRBJ2-7, with TRBD2 matching over 10 bases. Germline V gene sequence: CDR1 SNHLY, CDR2 FYNNEI. The CDR3 extends over 15 amino acids. V gave up 7 bases and J gave up 1 base; unmatched junction bases: 7. Using reference TRBV2 and TRBJ2-7 for the parts outside the CDR3, the full variable domain is EPEVTQTPSHQVTQMGQEVILRCVPISNHLYFYWYRQILGQKVEFLVSFYNNEISEKSEIFDDQFSVERPDGSNFTLKIRSTKLEDSAMYFCASKKGLANSYEQYFGPGTRLTVT.

V usage is TRBV2 and J usage is TRBJ1-5; possible D gene TRBD1, 6 bases. The CDR3 totals 14 residues. Trimming took off 3 bases at V and 9 bases at J, with 15 bases between the two ends. Germline CDR1 is SNHLY and CDR2 is FYNNEI. CDR3 amino acids: CASSDPDRRGPQHF. Here the CDR3 DNA reads TGTGCCAGCAGTGACCCCGACAGGAGGGGGCCCCAGCATTTT.

The chain couples TRBV25-1 to TRBJ2-5, with 7 bases that match TRBD1. Germline V gene lookup returns CDR1 MGHDK and CDR2 SYGVNS. The CDR3 runs 11 residues. With V trimmed by 6 bases and J by 7 bases, 2 bases remained unmatched. This CDR3 reads CASSAGGTQYF. Written as DNA, the CDR3 is TGTGCCAGCAGCGCAGGGGGGACCCAGTACTTC. The variable domain in full, with the rest retrieved from reference TRBV25-1 and TRBJ2-5, is EADIYQTPRYLVIGTGKKITLECSQTMGHDKMYWYQQDPGMELHLIHYSYGVNSTEKGDLSSESTVSRIRTEHFPLTLESARPSHTSQYLCASSAGGTQYFGPGTRLLVL.

The chain combines TRBV7-6 with TRBJ2-7, with D unresolved. This CDR3 region has 14 residues. Trimming left V 5 bases short and J 1 base short, with 12 bases between. Germline assignment: CDR1 SGHVS and CDR2 FNYEAQ. This CDR3 reads CASSPGGGSYEQYF. In nucleotides, the CDR3 is TGTGCCAGCAGCCCCGGCGGTGGTTCCTACGAGCAGTACTTC.

This sequence joins TRBV7-6 and TRBJ2-2; D unclear. Germline loops: CDR1 SGHVS, CDR2 FNYEAQ. The CDR3 spans 15 residues. V was pared by 5 bases and J by 6 bases, with 16 bases between. The CDR3 bases are TGTGCCAGCAGCCCTATGAGTGGGGTGTCCGGGGAGCTGTTTTTT. It encodes CASSPMSGVSGELFF. Full variable domain (missing parts from reference TRBV7-6 and TRBJ2-2): GAGVSQSPRYKVTKRGQDVALRCDPISGHVSLYWYRQALGQGPEFLTYFNYEAQQDKSGLPNDRFSAERPEGSISTLTIQRTEQRDSAMYRCASSPMSGVSGELFFGEGSRLTVL.

The gene calls are TRBV28 and TRBJ2-3; D ambiguous. From germline, CDR1 is MDHEN and CDR2 SYDVKM. The CDR3 runs to 13 residues. Deletions cut 3 bases from V and 6 bases from J, with 10 bases between. CDR3: CASSLDPTDTQYF. As DNA, the CDR3 is TGTGCCAGCAGTTTGGATCCGACCGATACGCAGTATTTT.

The J gene is TRBJ2-7, the V gene TRBV29-1, with D maybe TRBD2 (6 bases). CDR1 is SQVTM, CDR2 ANQGSEA, per germline. The ends were cut back, 4 bases at V and 3 bases at J, with 10 bases in the middle. The CDR3 consists of 12 residues. CDR3 nucleotide sequence: TGCAGCGTTGGTGAGGGACTCTACGAGCAGTACTTC. This sequence encodes CSVGEGLYEQYF.

The genes are TRBV9 and TRBJ2-1, with 8 bases aligning to TRBD2. J gave up 9 bases and V 3 bases, and 2 bases lay outside the gene matches. The germline CDR1 and CDR2 sequences are SGDLS and YYNGEE. The CDR3 contains 12 residues. CDR3 loop: CASSAGGIEQFF. The CDR3 DNA reads as TGTGCCAGCAGCGCGGGGGGGATTGAGCAGTTCTTC.

This clone was observed once. The chain links TRBV28 to TRBJ1-1; a weak D match, TRBD1 (5 bases). From germline, CDR1 is MDHEN and CDR2 SYDVKM. This CDR3 spans 13 amino acids. V was cut by 7 bases and J by 4 bases, with 13 bases left in between. The CDR3 protein is CASKIRGVTEAFF. For the CDR3, the DNA is TGTGCCAGCAAAATTCGAGGGGTCACTGAAGCTTTCTTT. The variable domain in full, completed from reference TRBV28 and TRBJ1-1, reads DVKVTQSSRYLVKRTGEKVFLECVQDMDHENMFWYRQDPGLGLRLIYFSYDVKMKEKGDIPEGYSVSREKKERFSLILESASTNQTSMYLCASKIRGVTEAFFGQGTRLTVV.

Remarks on this clone: In the same sample, other DNA sequences code for this CDR3. The J gene is TRBJ2-7, the V gene TRBV11-2; no reliable D call. This CDR3 has 12 residues. Germline lookup yields CDR1 SGHAT and CDR2 FQNNGV. Between the trimmed V and J ends, which lost 4 bases and 0 bases, there was a span of 4 bases. The CDR3: CASSSTSYEQYF. The CDR3 region has the DNA TGTGCCAGCAGCTCCACCTCCTACGAGCAGTACTTC.

The chain combines TRBV28 with TRBJ1-2; D remains ambiguous. The CDR3 totals 13 residues. Trimming shortened V by 5 bases and J by 5 bases, and 12 bases separated the two germline ends. Germline values: CDR1 MDHEN, CDR2 SYDVKM. CDR3 DNA sequence: TGTGCCAGCAGTCCTACATGGACTTATGGCTACACCTTC. Residues: CASSPTWTYGYTF.

The chain has TRBV5-5 and TRBJ2-3; D is unresolved. Trimming removed 4 bases at V and 7 bases at J, with 19 bases between. CDR1 is SGHKS, CDR2 YYEKEE, per germline (reference sequence). This CDR3 has 15 residues. CDR3 region: CASSNPGVSPYTQYF. Written as DNA, the CDR3 is TGTGCCAGCAGCAACCCGGGCGTCTCACCTTATACGCAGTATTTT.

The chain couples TRBV11-3 to TRBJ2-1, with 10 positions matching TRBD2. The germline V gene encodes CDR1 SGHNT and CDR2 YENEEA. This CDR3 has 15 residues. V was clipped by 5 bases and J by 5 bases; unmatched bases: 6. CDR3 sequence (DNA): TGTGCCAGCAGCCGGCGGACTAGCGGAGACAATGAGCAGTTCTTC. Its translation is CASSRRTSGDNEQFF.

This clone was observed a few times. The gene calls are TRBV29-1 and TRBJ1-5, with a possible D match to TRBD1 (5 bases). The V and J ends lost 6 bases and 2 bases respectively, with 14 bases between them. Germline V gene lookup returns CDR1 SQVTM and CDR2 ANQGSEA. CDR3 length: 14 amino acids. CDR3 loop: CSVLSGQGNQPQHF. The CDR3 nucleotides read TGCAGCGTCTTATCGGGGCAGGGCAATCAGCCCCAGCATTTT. The full variable domain, completed using reference TRBV29-1 and TRBJ1-5, is SAVISQKPSRDICQRGTSLTIQCQVDSQVTMMFWYRQQPGQSLTLIATANQGSEATYESGFVIDKFPISRPNLTFSTLTVSNMSPEDSSIYLCSVLSGQGNQPQHFGDGTRLSIL.

The chain has TRBV13 and TRBJ2-7, with D tentatively TRBD1 or TRBD2 (5 bases each). Germline V gene sequence: CDR1 PRHDT, CDR2 FYEKMQ (reference sequence). The CDR3 totals 13 residues. Trimming cost V 4 bases and J 5 bases, with 12 bases left between them. The CDR3 spells CASSSPGTDEQYF. DNA of the CDR3: TGTGCCAGCAGCTCCCCCGGGACCGACGAGCAGTACTTC. Together with reference TRBV13 and TRBJ2-7, the CDR3 gives the full variable domain: AAGVIQSPRHLIKEKRETATLKCYPIPRHDTVYWYQQGPGQDPQFLISFYEKMQSDKGSIPDRFSAQQFSDYHSELNMSSLELGDSALYFCASSSPGTDEQYFGPGTRLTVT.

On this clone: One end of the junction varies from germline; a read error may be responsible. The rearrangement links TRBV19 to TRBJ2-7; D remains ambiguous. Germline V gene lookup returns CDR1 LNHDA and CDR2 SQIVND (reference sequence). The length of the CDR3 is 12 residues. The CDR3 loop is CASNPERPIFPF. CDR3 coding DNA: TGTGCCAGTAACCCTGAGAGGCCTATTTTCCCCTTC.

The V and J genes are TRBV7-6 and TRBJ2-7; 10 bases are shared with TRBD1. Looked up from germline, CDR1 is SGHVS and CDR2 is FNYEAQ. This CDR3 spans 16 amino acids. Germline trimming cut 5 bases from V and 2 bases from J; bases unmatched to any gene: 9. Here the CDR3 reads CASSPKGTGATYEQYF. The CDR3 DNA sequence: TGTGCCAGCAGCCCGAAGGGGACAGGGGCTACCTACGAGCAGTACTTC.

This clone has only one observation. V and J are TRBV7-2 and TRBJ2-1, with 8 bases aligning to TRBD2. J was trimmed by 2 bases and V by 6 bases; bases with no gene match: 9. This CDR3 contains 16 residues. CDR1 SGHTA and CDR2 FQGNSA come from the germline V gene. The DNA of the CDR3 is TGTGCCAGCAGAGTTCCGGGACTAGTAGCCTACAATGAGCAGTTCTTC. Protein sequence: CASRVPGLVAYNEQFF.